The 27 T cell receptor beta chains presented below share a single source sample, sequenced in a study of cytomegalovirus exposure and HLA in healthy donors. Sequencing used immunoSEQ multiplex PCR; TCRdb keeps in-frame clones, though not all of them. Altogether roughly 330,000 clones are present, approximately 86% being singletons, with the ten largest covering roughly 1.1%. Sequencing input: PBMCs. The receptor set was obtained from a woman aged 30 to 39 in good health and CMV-seropositive.

The V call is TRBV6-1, the J call TRBJ1-3; a possible D gene is TRBD1 (5 bases). Between the trimmed V and J ends, which lost 8 bases and 1 base, there was a span of 12 bases. Germline lookup yields CDR1 MNHNS and CDR2 SASEGT. The CDR3 spans 14 residues. The DNA of the CDR3 is TGTGCCAGCTGGTCGTGGGGGTCTGGAAACACCATATATTTT. The encoded protein is CASWSWGSGNTIYF.

CDR3 in DNA: TGTGCCAGCAGCCTTTGGGGGGATTCAGGATCGGATACGCAGTATTTT. Translation gives CASSLWGDSGSDTQYF. The rearrangement joins TRBV7-3 to TRBJ2-3, with D maybe TRBD2 (6 bases). Trimming pared 5 bases from V and 6 bases from J, leaving 21 bases between. Germline V gene lookup returns CDR1 SGHTA and CDR2 FQGTGA. The CDR3 runs to 16 residues. Using reference TRBV7-3 and TRBJ2-3 for the parts outside the CDR3, the full variable domain is GAGVSQTPSNKVTEKGKYVELRCDPISGHTALYWYRQSLGQGPEFLIYFQGTGAADDSGLPNDRFFAVRPEGSVSTLKIQRTERGDSAVYLCASSLWGDSGSDTQYFGPGTRLTVL.

The V and J genes are TRBV5-1 and TRBJ1-2; D perhaps matches TRBD1 (5 bases). The CDR3 loop spans 15 amino acids. The V gene lost 0 bases and the J gene lost 6 bases, with 15 bases spanning the gap. Germline V gives CDR1 SGHRS, CDR2 YFSETQ. DNA for the CDR3: TGCGCCAGCAGCTTGGTCCCCGACAGAGAGGATGGCTACACCTTC. Its translation: CASSLVPDREDGYTF.

The chain joins TRBV30 to TRBJ2-2; D possibly corresponds to TRBD1 (5 bases). Trimming stripped 3 bases from V and 5 bases from J, with 16 bases between. Germline assignment: CDR1 GTSNPN and CDR2 SVGIG (reference sequence). The CDR3 loop spans 15 amino acids. CDR3: CAWSQTPDITGELFF. The CDR3 nucleotides are TGTGCCTGGAGCCAAACGCCGGACATAACCGGGGAGCTGTTTTTT.

The table lists this clone with a count of one. This chain links TRBV7-3 with TRBJ2-5; 7 nucleotides align to TRBD1. The trim removed 2 bases at V and 5 bases at J, leaving 2 bases unmatched. This CDR3 region has 13 residues. Germline V gene data show CDR1 as SGHTA and CDR2 as FQGTGA. The CDR3 reads CASSLDRAETQYF. DNA for the CDR3: TGTGCCAGCAGCTTAGACAGGGCCGAGACCCAGTACTTC.

This chain connects TRBV30 to TRBJ2-1; perhaps TRBD1 as D (5 bases). The CDR3 runs 12 residues. Germline V lookup: CDR1 GTSNPN, CDR2 SVGIG (reference sequence). Between the trimmed V and J ends, which lost 0 bases and 13 bases, there was a span of 13 bases. The CDR3 sequence: CAWSVQEHIQFF. The DNA of the CDR3 is TGTGCCTGGAGTGTACAGGAGCATATTCAGTTCTTC.

The gene calls are TRBV4-3 and TRBJ2-6; 14 bases map to TRBD2. The germline CDR1 and CDR2 sequences are LGHNA and YSLEER. V lost 1 base and J lost 0; bases outside the gene matches: 8. The CDR3 spans 21 residues. The CDR3 sequence: CASSQVAGTSGSFSGANVLTF. CDR3 nucleotide sequence: TGCGCCAGCAGCCAAGTTGCGGGGACTAGCGGGAGCTTCTCTGGGGCCAACGTCCTGACTTTC.

The chain is built from TRBV9 and TRBJ2-2; the match to TRBD2 covers 7 bases. CDR1 and CDR2 from the germline V gene are SGDLS and YYNGEE. After removal of 0 bases from V and 1 base from J, the junction contained 3 bases not matched to a gene. The CDR3 has 16 amino acids. CDR3 bases: TGTGCCAGCAGCGTAGCTCGGGGGGAGAACACCGGGGAGCTGTTTTTT. It is translated as CASSVARGENTGELFF.

This clone has just a few counts. The chain couples TRBV2 to TRBJ1-1, with 7 nucleotides matching TRBD1. The CDR3 is 14 amino acids. Germline V lookup: CDR1 SNHLY, CDR2 FYNNEI. The V and J ends lost 5 bases and 0 bases, in that order; junction bases with no gene match: 3. CDR3 protein: CASSLGQLNTEAFF. DNA for the CDR3: TGTGCCAGCAGTTTGGGACAGCTGAACACTGAAGCTTTCTTT.

This chain links TRBV9 with TRBJ2-1; D is tentatively TRBD1 or TRBD2 (6 bases each). V gave up 0 bases and J gave up 10 bases, with 14 bases separating them. Germline assignment: CDR1 SGDLS and CDR2 YYNGEE. CDR3 length: 14 amino acids. CDR3 nucleotides: TGTGCCAGCAGCGTAGAGGGGGGAAGGATGGAGCAGTTCTTC. It encodes CASSVEGGRMEQFF. The whole variable domain, remainder taken from reference TRBV9 and TRBJ2-1, is DSGVTQTPKHLITATGQRVTLRCSPRSGDLSVYWYQQSLDQGLQFLIQYYNGEERAKGNILERFSAQQFPDLHSELNLSSLELGDSALYFCASSVEGGRMEQFFGPGTRLTVL.

This clone was observed a single time. The DNA of the CDR3 is TGCGCCAGCAGTACGCCAGCTTCTAGAAAGACCTATGGCTACACCTTC. Translation: CASSTPASRKTYGYTF. The chain carries TRBV10-2 and TRBJ1-2; unclear D gene. The V end was cut by 5 bases, the J end by 4 bases, with 20 bases between. Looked up from germline, CDR1 is WSHSY and CDR2 is SAAADI. The CDR3 length is 16 residues.

V usage is TRBV5-1 and J usage is TRBJ2-2, with 8 nucleotides matching TRBD2. The germline V gene has CDR1 SGHRS and CDR2 YFSETQ. V dropped 0 bases and J dropped 4; count of bases not matched to a gene: 17. The CDR3 sequence is 20 residues long. CDR3 bases: TGCGCCAGCAGCTTGGGTCTGCTAGCGGGCGGTTCCACAAGCACCGGGGAGCTGTTTTTT. Translating gives CASSLGLLAGGSTSTGELFF.

The V and J genes are TRBV6-1 and TRBJ1-2; possible D gene TRBD1, 5 bases. The V gene's germline CDR1 is MNHNS and CDR2 SASEGT. This CDR3 is built from 16 residues. V dropped 1 base and J dropped 2 bases, with 14 bases sitting between them. CDR3 bases: TGTGCCAGCAGTGAAGAGGAGGGGTACAGGAACTATGGCTACACCTTC. Translation: CASSEEEGYRNYGYTF.

The rearrangement joins TRBV29-1 to TRBJ2-3, with D possibly being TRBD1 (6 bases). Germline CDR1 and CDR2: SQVTM and ANQGSEA. V lost 5 bases to trimming and J lost 2 bases, with 17 bases between them. CDR3 size: 15 residues. The CDR3, as DNA: TGCAGCGTTTTTAGTTCGGGACATATCACAGATACGCAGTATTTT. Amino acids: CSVFSSGHITDTQYF.

The genes are TRBV9 and TRBJ2-7; TRBD2 matches 8 bases. CDR3 length: 15 amino acids. V lost 3 bases, J lost 3 bases, and 8 bases stayed unmatched. Germline CDR1 is SGDLS and CDR2 is YYNGEE. CDR3 residues: CASSEKAGDNYEQYF. The CDR3 DNA is TGTGCCAGCAGCGAGAAAGCGGGGGATAACTACGAGCAGTACTTC.

The chain combines TRBV13 with TRBJ2-2; 11 positions agree with TRBD2. The CDR3 runs 17 residues. Germline V gene sequence: CDR1 PRHDT, CDR2 FYEKMQ (reference sequence). Germline trimming cut 5 bases from V and 7 bases from J; bases unmatched to any gene: 12. The CDR3 DNA sequence: TGTGCCAGCAGCCGAACCGGGACTAGCGGACGAGGCGGGGAGCTGTTTTTT. Its translation is CASSRTGTSGRGGELFF. Filled out from reference TRBV13 and TRBJ2-2, the complete variable domain reads AAGVIQSPRHLIKEKRETATLKCYPIPRHDTVYWYQQGPGQDPQFLISFYEKMQSDKGSIPDRFSAQQFSDYHSELNMSSLELGDSALYFCASSRTGTSGRGGELFFGEGSRLTVL.

This chain joins TRBV29-1 and TRBJ2-5; 9 bases align to TRBD2. V gave up 4 bases and J gave up 1 base; unmatched junction bases: 7. CDR1 SQVTM and CDR2 ANQGSEA come from the germline V gene. The CDR3 totals 15 residues. CDR3 sequence: CSVGDSGGFQETQYF. The DNA of the CDR3 is TGCAGCGTTGGGGATAGCGGGGGCTTCCAAGAGACCCAGTACTTC. Using reference TRBV29-1 and TRBJ2-5 for the parts outside the CDR3, the full variable domain is SAVISQKPSRDICQRGTSLTIQCQVDSQVTMMFWYRQQPGQSLTLIATANQGSEATYESGFVIDKFPISRPNLTFSTLTVSNMSPEDSSIYLCSVGDSGGFQETQYFGPGTRLLVL.

The CDR3 loop reads CASSRRQGDHNEQFF. The DNA for the CDR3 is TGTGCCAGCAGTAGACGACAGGGTGATCACAATGAGCAGTTCTTC. V and J are TRBV6-5 and TRBJ2-1, with 7 bases aligning to TRBD1. This CDR3 is built from 15 residues. Germline CDR1 MNHEY, CDR2 SVGAGI. V shed 5 bases and J 5 bases; nucleotides not matched to a gene: 9.

This rearrangement joins TRBV2 to TRBJ1-1; 8 bases are shared with TRBD1. CDR1 is SNHLY and CDR2 is FYNNEI in the germline V gene. There are 15 residues in the CDR3. V lost 6 bases, J lost 4 bases, and 10 bases stayed unmatched. As DNA, the CDR3 is TGTGCCAGCAGCTTAGACAGGGGTGGGAGCACTGAAGCTTTCTTT. Translation: CASSLDRGGSTEAFF.

The CDR3 nucleotides are TGTGCCAGCAGTTCGGACAGGCCCTACAATGAGCAGTTCTTC. Amino acids: CASSSDRPYNEQFF. The chain links TRBV6-5 to TRBJ2-1, with 7 bases fitting TRBD1. Unmatched junction bases numbered 2, after V lost 4 bases and J lost 2 bases. CDR1 is MNHEY, CDR2 SVGAGI, per germline. The CDR3 spans 14 residues.

The rearrangement joins TRBV5-1 to TRBJ2-7, with D perhaps being TRBD1 or TRBD2 (5 bases each). Germline lookup yields CDR1 SGHRS and CDR2 YFSETQ. Trimming removed 0 bases at V and 5 bases at J, with 6 bases between. This CDR3 region has 12 residues. Written as DNA, the CDR3 is TGCGCCAGCAGCTTGGGAGGGGACGAGCAGTACTTC. Amino acid sequence: CASSLGGDEQYF. Drawing the rest from reference TRBV5-1 and TRBJ2-7, the complete variable domain is KAGVTQTPRYLIKTRGQQVTLSCSPISGHRSVSWYQQTPGQGLQFLFEYFSETQRNKGNFPGRFSGRQFSNSRSEMNVSTLELGDSALYLCASSLGGDEQYFGPGTRLTVT.

This clone has only one observation. The rearrangement uses TRBV15 and TRBJ1-4; D unresolved. This CDR3 has 15 amino acids. V dropped 2 bases and J dropped 0 bases, with 7 bases sitting between them. Germline CDR1 is LNHNV and CDR2 is YYDKDF (reference sequence). CDR3 nucleotides: TGTGCCACCAGCAGATCGCGGGCAACTAATGAAAAACTGTTTTTT. Amino acids: CATSRSRATNEKLFF.

As DNA, the CDR3 is TGTGCCAGCAGGGGGGCAGGGGGACAAGAGACCCAGTACTTC. Translation gives CASRGAGGQETQYF. This sequence joins TRBV27 and TRBJ2-5; 7 bases are shared with TRBD1. The CDR3 is made up of 14 amino acids. From germline, CDR1 is MNHEY and CDR2 SMNVEV (reference sequence). J was trimmed by 2 bases and V by 6 bases; bases with no gene match: 6.

The chain uses TRBV5-6 and TRBJ2-5, with D possibly being TRBD2 (5 bases). Per the germline V gene, CDR1 is SGHDT and CDR2 is YYEEEE. The CDR3 is made up of 11 amino acids. Trimming took off 2 bases at V and 7 bases at J, with 6 bases between the two ends. CDR3 residues: CASSFGGTQYF. Written as DNA, the CDR3 is TGTGCCAGCAGCTTTGGAGGGACCCAGTACTTC.

The V call is TRBV2, the J call TRBJ2-1; 10 positions agree with TRBD2. In germline, CDR1 is SNHLY, CDR2 FYNNEI. V dropped 0 bases and J dropped 9; count of bases not matched to a gene: 5. The CDR3 is 15 amino acids. The CDR3 reads CASSEASGGATEQFF. CDR3 nucleotide sequence: TGTGCCAGCAGTGAAGCGAGCGGGGGGGCCACTGAGCAGTTCTTC.

The chain has TRBV13 and TRBJ2-5; possible D gene TRBD2, 6 bases. V was trimmed by 3 bases and J by 5 bases, leaving 10 bases between them. Germline V CDR1 and CDR2: PRHDT, FYEKMQ (reference sequence). There are 13 residues in the CDR3. The CDR3, as DNA: TGTGCCAGCAGCTTCGGTGGGAGGGAGACCCAGTACTTC. Translating gives CASSFGGRETQYF.

CDR3 in amino acids: CSGQDRGREQYF. The CDR3 DNA follows: TGCAGCGGCCAGGACAGGGGGCGCGAGCAGTACTTC. The chain has TRBV29-1 and TRBJ2-7; TRBD1 agrees at 11 bases. The CDR3 extends over 12 amino acids. Germline V gives CDR1 SQVTM, CDR2 ANQGSEA. The V segment lost 7 bases and the J segment 6 bases; nucleotides outside the gene matches: 5.